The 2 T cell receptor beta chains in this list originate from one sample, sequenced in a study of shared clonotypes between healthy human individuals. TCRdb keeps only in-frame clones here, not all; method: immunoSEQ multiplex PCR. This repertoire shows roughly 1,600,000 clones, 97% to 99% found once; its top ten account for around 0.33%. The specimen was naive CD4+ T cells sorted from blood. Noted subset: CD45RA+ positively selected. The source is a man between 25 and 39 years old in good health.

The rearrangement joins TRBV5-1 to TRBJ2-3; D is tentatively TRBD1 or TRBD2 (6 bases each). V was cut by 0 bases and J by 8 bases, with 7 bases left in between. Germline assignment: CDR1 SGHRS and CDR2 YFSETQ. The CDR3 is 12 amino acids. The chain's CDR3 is CASSLEGGTQYF. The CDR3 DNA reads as TGCGCCAGCAGCTTGGAGGGGGGTACGCAGTATTTT.

The CDR3 DNA is TGTGCCAGCAGTGAAGCGGGGTCACGGTACAATGAGCAGTTCTTC. Its translation is CASSEAGSRYNEQFF. V gene TRBV6-1 combines with J gene TRBJ2-1; the D is unclear. Trimming took off 0 bases at V and 4 bases at J, with 10 bases between the two ends. This CDR3 region has 15 residues. Germline loops: CDR1 MNHNS, CDR2 SASEGT.